This T cell receptor beta chain was recovered during a study of shared clonotypes between healthy human individuals (dated by TCRdb to the early 2020s). For the wider study: A couple of women and a few men aged 18 to 49 years were included in the cohort. Blood TCR repertoires of about five healthy adults were deeply sequenced to estimate repertoire size and the extent of clonotype sharing between individuals. To increase sequencing depth and limit assay-specific biases, TCR repertoire library preparation and sequencing were carried out by different laboratories using diverse techniques. Each donor's leukapheresis produced roughly between roughly 0.85 and 10 billion PBMCs.

The donors were healthy, HIV-negative adults who had no recently reported acute infections or vaccinations. Only Caucasian adults living in Nashville, Tennessee, USA were represented among the donors. For unsorted samples, 80 million to 100 million PBMCs were counted, and genomic DNA was extracted using the QIAamp DNA Blood Mini kit. After blood collection by leukapheresis, PBMCs were isolated using Ficoll-Histopaque density gradient centrifugation and then cryopreserved in the vapor phase of liquid nitrogen. What the study reported, not specific to this receptor: Because the study included a small number of donors, the genetic and exposure-history diversity represented was limited. Sampling was restricted to blood, and TCR repertoires in tissue are likely to differ from TCR repertoires in blood. Pairwise subsampling indicated that sequencing depth was expected to affect the degree of clonotype sharing among donors.

Using the deep immunoSEQ assay, TCR CDR3 regions were amplified from genomic DNA by multiplex PCR. Extracted genomic DNA from each cell subset was spread evenly across all wells of several immunoSEQ 96-well plates, with each plate serving as a replicate. For unsorted PBMC, each replicate PCR was loaded with approximately 300 ng genomic DNA, equivalent to 30,000 or so T cell genomes. Ten immunoSEQ deep assay plates were used to sequence the unsorted PBMC genomic DNA. Purified libraries were quantified with a Qubit 3.0 fluorometer, sized on a Bioanalyzer 2100, and re-quantified with the KAPA Library Quantification kit. Each immunoSEQ 96-well plate was sequenced on its own single-read 150-cycle Illumina NextSeq 550 flow cell. The study's own analysis went as follows. Because only junctional sequences without quality scores were contained in the immunoSEQ output, filtering matching that applied to full-length reads could not be performed. To assign V/J genes and CDR3, sequences were annotated using PyIR, a Python wrapper for IgBLAST v1.9, with IMGT germline references. Reads were removed for weak V/J assignments (E-value above 1e-6), missing CDR3, stop codons, out-of-frame junctions, or ambiguous translated residues. V3J clonotypes were defined by identical inferred V gene, J gene, and CDR3 amino acid sequence. To compute the percentage overlap between repertoires, the number of shared unique clonotypes was divided by the size of the smaller repertoire. Repertoire richness was assessed with RTK rarefaction, the Chao1 estimator, and Recon v2.1 estimates of unobserved clonotypes. TCRdb obtained this table from immuneACCESS and retained in-frame rearrangements with V and J assigned. These tables miss some clones; where compared with another copy, unresolved V genes account for less than half of the shortfall, and the remainder is unexplained. V and J calls and clone size follow that table, whereas D and trimming were derived from the DNA. This sample is represented by about 560,000 clones; about 80% of them were singletons. More than 10% of the sample rests with the top ten.

Regarding this clone: Its antigen is unknown. No much larger clone is present one base from it, and per-base qualities are unavailable.

Sequenced: PBMCs. The TCR comes from a woman aged 40 to 55 in good health. Some clones in this sample may be carry-over from other donors' samples.

This receptor has the CDR3 CASRAREQGWTEAFF. In nucleotides, the sequence is TGTGCCAGCAGAGCCAGAGAACAGGGGTGGACTGAAGCTTTCTTT. The chain couples TRBV28 to TRBJ1-1; 7 bases in the middle match TRBD1. Here V drops 6 bases and J drops 5 bases, and the junction holds 12 bases not matched to any gene. The CDR3 runs 15 amino acids, cysteine and phenylalanine included. The CDR3 DNA has 45 bases and is translated from base 1. Reading the germline V gene gives CDR1 MDHEN and CDR2 SYDVKM.